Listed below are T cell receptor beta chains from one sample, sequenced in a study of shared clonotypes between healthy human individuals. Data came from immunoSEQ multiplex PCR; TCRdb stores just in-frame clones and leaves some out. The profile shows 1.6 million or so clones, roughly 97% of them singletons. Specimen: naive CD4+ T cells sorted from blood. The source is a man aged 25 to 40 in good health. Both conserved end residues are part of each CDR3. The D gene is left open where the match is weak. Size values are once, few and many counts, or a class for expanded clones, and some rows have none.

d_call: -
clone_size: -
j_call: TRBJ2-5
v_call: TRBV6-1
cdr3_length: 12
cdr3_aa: CASSRSKETQYF
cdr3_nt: TGTGCCAGCAGCCGGTCGAAAGAGACCCAGTACTTC

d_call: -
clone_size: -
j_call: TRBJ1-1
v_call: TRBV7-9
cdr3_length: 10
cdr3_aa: CASSGTEAFF
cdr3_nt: TGTGCCAGCTCGGGAACTGAAGCTTTCTTT

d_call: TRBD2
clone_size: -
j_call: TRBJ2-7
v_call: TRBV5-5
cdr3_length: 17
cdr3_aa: CASSPGGEREFVYEQYF
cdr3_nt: TGTGCCAGCAGCCCGGGGGGTGAGCGGGAGTTTGTATACGAGCAGTACTTC

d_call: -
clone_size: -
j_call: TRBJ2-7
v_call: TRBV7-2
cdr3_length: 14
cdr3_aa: CASSLEFLSYEQYF
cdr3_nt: TGTGCCAGCAGCTTAGAGTTCCTTTCCTACGAGCAGTACTTC

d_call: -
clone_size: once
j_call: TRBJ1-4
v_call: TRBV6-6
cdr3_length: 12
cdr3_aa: CASGRREEKLFF
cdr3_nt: TGTGCCAGCGGACGGCGAGAGGAAAAACTGTTTTTT

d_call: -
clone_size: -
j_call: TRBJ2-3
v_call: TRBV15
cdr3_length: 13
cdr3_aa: CATSRARVDTQYF
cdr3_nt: TGTGCCACCAGCAGAGCCCGGGTAGATACGCAGTATTTT

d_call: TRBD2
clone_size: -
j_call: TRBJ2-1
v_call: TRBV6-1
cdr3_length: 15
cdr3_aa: CASSGLADSYNEQFF
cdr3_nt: TGTGCCAGCAGTGGACTAGCGGACTCCTACAATGAGCAGTTCTTC

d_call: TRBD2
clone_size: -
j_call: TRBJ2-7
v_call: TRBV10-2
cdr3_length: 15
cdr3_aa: CASRSQGLAGGEQYF
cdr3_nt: TGCGCCAGCCGATCACAAGGACTAGCGGGAGGGGAGCAGTACTTC

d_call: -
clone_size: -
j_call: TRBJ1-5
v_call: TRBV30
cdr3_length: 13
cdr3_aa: CAWSDKGNQPQHF
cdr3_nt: TGTGCCTGGAGTGACAAGGGCAATCAGCCCCAGCATTTT

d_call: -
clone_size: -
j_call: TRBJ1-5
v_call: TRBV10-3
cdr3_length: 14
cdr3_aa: CAISESRSNQPQHF
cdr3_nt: TGTGCCATCAGTGAGTCGCGTAGCAATCAGCCCCAGCATTTT

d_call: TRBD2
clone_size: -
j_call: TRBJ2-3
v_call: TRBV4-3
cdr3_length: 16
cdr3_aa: CASSQEWTSSTDTQYF
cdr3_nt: TGCGCCAGCAGCCAAGAATGGACTAGCAGCACAGATACGCAGTATTTT

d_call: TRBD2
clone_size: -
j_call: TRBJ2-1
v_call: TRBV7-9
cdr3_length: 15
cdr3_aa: CASSPRSGRYNEQFF
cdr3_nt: TGTGCCAGCAGCCCCCGCAGCGGGAGATACAATGAGCAGTTCTTC

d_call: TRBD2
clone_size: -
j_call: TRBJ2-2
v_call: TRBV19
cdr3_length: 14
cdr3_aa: CASRLAGGVGELFF
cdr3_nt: TGTGCCAGTAGACTAGCGGGAGGGGTCGGGGAGCTGTTTTTT

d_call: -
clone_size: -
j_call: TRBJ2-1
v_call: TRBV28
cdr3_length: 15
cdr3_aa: CASSRKGLSYNEQFF
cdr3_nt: TGTGCCAGCTCTCGGAAGGGCCTTTCCTACAATGAGCAGTTCTTC

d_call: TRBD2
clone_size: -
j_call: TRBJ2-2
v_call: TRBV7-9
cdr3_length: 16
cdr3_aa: CASSDPRGGATGELFF
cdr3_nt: TGTGCCAGCAGCGATCCCCGGGGGGGGGCAACCGGGGAGCTGTTTTTT

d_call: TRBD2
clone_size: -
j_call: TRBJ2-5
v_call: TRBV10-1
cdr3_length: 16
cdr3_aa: CASSESRASGRQTQYF
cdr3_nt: TGCGCCAGCAGTGAGTCGAGGGCTAGCGGGAGGCAGACCCAGTACTTC

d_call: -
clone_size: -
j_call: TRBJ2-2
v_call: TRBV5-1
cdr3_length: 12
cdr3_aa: CASSFQTGELFF
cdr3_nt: TGCGCCAGCAGCTTTCAAACAGGGGAGCTGTTTTTT

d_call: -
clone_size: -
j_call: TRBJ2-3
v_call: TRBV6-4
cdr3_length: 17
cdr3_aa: CASSIRDRTIFTDTQYF
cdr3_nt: TGTGCCAGCAGTATCAGGGACCGCACCATTTTCACAGATACGCAGTATTTT

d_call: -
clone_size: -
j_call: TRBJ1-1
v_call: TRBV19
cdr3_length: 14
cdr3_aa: CASMRRGLRTEAFF
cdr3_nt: TGTGCCAGTATGCGGCGAGGGCTCCGAACTGAAGCTTTCTTT

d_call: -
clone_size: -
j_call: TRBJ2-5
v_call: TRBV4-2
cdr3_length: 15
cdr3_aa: CASSQARDYQETQYF
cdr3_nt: TGTGCCAGCAGCCAAGCCCGGGACTACCAAGAGACCCAGTACTTC

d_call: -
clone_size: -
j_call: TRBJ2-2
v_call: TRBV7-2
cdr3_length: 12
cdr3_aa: CASSLYTGELFF
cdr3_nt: TGTGCCAGCAGCTTATACACCGGGGAGCTGTTTTTT

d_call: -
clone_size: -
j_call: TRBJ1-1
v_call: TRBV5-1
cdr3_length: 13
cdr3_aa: CASSLEGFTEAFF
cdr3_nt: TGCGCCAGCAGCTTGGAGGGGTTCACTGAAGCTTTCTTT

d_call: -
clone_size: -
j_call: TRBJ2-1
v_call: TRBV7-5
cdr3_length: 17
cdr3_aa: CVRSPDSKFRSYNEQFF
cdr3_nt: TGTGTCAGAAGCCCAGATAGTAAGTTCCGATCCTACAATGAGCAGTTCTTC

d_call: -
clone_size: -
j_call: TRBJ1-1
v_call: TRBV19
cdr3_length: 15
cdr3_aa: CASSARQWMNTEAFF
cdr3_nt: TGTGCCAGTAGTGCGCGTCAGTGGATGAACACTGAAGCTTTCTTT

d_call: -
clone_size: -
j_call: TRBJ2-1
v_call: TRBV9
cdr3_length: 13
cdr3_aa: CASSARGYDEQFF
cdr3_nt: TGTGCCAGCAGCGCCAGGGGTTACGATGAGCAGTTCTTC

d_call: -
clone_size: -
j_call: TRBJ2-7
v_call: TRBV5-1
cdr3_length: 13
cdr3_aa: CASSLNTPYEQYF
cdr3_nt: TGCGCCAGCAGCTTAAACACCCCCTACGAGCAGTACTTC

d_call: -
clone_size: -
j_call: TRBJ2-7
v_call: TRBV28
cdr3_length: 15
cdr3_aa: CASSPPGISSYEQYF
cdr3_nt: TGTGCCAGCAGCCCGCCTGGGATAAGCTCCTACGAGCAGTACTTC

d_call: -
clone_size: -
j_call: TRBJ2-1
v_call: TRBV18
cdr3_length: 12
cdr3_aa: CASSLGLVEQFF
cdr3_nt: TGTGCCAGCTCGCTAGGACTTGTGGAGCAGTTCTTC

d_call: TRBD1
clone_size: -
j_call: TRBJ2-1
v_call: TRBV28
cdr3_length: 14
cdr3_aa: CASSSYIGTAPSFF
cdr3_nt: TGTGCCAGCAGTTCATATATAGGGACAGCACCTTCGTTCTTC

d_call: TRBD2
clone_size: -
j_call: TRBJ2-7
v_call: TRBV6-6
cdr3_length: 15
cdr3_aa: CASSYSAGGPWEQYF
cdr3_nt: TGTGCCAGCAGTTACAGCGCGGGAGGACCCTGGGAGCAGTACTTC

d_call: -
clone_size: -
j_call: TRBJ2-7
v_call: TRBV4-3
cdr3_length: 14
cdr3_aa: CASSQEARSYEQYF
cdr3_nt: TGCGCCAGCAGCCAAGAAGCCCGTTCCTACGAGCAGTACTTC

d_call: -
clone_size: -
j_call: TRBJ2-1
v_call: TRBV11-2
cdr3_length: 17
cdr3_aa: CASSLRGAVGKGNEQFF
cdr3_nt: TGTGCCAGCAGCTTAAGGGGGGCAGTGGGTAAAGGCAATGAGCAGTTCTTC

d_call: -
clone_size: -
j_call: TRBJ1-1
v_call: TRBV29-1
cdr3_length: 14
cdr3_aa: CSVALRQGRPEAFF
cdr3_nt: TGCAGCGTTGCCCTCCGGCAGGGGAGGCCTGAAGCTTTCTTT

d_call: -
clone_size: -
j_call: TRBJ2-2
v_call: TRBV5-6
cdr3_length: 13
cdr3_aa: CASRSLVVGELFF
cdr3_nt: TGTGCCAGCAGGTCGCTAGTGGTCGGGGAGCTGTTTTTT

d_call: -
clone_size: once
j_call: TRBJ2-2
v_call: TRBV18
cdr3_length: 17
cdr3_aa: CASSPKASGPNTGELFF
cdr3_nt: TGTGCCAGCTCACCTAAGGCGAGCGGTCCAAACACCGGGGAGCTGTTTTTT

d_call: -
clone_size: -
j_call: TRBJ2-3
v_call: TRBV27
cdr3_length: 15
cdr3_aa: CASRKLRINTDTQYF
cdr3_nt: TGTGCCAGCAGGAAGCTTCGGATTAACACAGATACGCAGTATTTT

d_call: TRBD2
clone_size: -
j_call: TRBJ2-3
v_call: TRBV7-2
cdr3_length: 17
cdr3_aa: CASSSTPGTSGTDTQYF
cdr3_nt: TGTGCCAGCAGCTCTACGCCCGGGACTAGCGGGACAGATACGCAGTATTTT

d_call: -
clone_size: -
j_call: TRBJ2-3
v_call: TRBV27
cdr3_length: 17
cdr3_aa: CASSLGAGAGYTDTQYF
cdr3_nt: TGTGCCAGCAGTCTTGGGGCGGGGGCAGGATACACAGATACGCAGTATTTT

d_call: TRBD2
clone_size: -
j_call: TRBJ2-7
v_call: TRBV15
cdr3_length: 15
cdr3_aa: CATSRGTSGSYEQYF
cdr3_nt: TGTGCCACCAGCAGGGGGACTAGCGGGAGTTACGAGCAGTACTTC

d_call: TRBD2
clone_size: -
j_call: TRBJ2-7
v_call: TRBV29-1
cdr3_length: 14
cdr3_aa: CSVVGGDFSYEQYF
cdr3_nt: TGCAGCGTTGTGGGGGGGGACTTCTCCTACGAGCAGTACTTC

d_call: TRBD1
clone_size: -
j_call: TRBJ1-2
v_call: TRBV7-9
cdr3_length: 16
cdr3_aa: CASSPQGEPINYGYTF
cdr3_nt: TGTGCCAGCAGCCCACAGGGGGAGCCGATTAACTATGGCTACACCTTC

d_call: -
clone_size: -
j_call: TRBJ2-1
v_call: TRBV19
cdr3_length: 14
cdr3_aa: CASSNSPSYNEQFF
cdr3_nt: TGTGCCAGTAGTAACTCACCTTCCTACAATGAGCAGTTCTTC

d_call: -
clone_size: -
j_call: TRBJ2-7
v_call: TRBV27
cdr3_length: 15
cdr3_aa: CASSPLTGLLYEQYF
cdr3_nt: TGTGCCAGCAGTCCACTAACAGGACTGCTTTACGAGCAGTACTTC

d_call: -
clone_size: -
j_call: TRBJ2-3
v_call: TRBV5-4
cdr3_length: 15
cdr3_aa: CASSSSRPGTDTQYF
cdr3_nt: TGTGCCAGCAGCTCCTCTAGACCAGGCACAGATACGCAGTATTTT

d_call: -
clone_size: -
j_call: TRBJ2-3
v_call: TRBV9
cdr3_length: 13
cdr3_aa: CASSFSSPDTQYF
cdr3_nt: TGTGCCAGCAGCTTCAGTTCCCCAGATACGCAGTATTTT

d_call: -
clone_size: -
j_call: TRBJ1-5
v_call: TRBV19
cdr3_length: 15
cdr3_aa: CASSMTGRSSQPQHF
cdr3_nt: TGTGCCAGTAGTATGACGGGCAGAAGCAGCCAGCCCCAGCATTTT

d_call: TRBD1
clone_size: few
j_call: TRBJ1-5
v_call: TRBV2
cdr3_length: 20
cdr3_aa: CASSDTNRGQGAIGNQPQHF
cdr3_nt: TGTGCCAGCAGTGACACTAACAGGGGACAGGGGGCGATTGGCAATCAGCCCCAGCATTTT

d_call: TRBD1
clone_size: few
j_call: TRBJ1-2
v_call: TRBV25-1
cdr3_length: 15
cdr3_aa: CASSGPGQGVYGYTF
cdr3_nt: TGTGCCAGCAGTGGTCCGGGACAGGGGGTCTATGGCTACACCTTC

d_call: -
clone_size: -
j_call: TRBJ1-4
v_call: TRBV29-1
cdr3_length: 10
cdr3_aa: CSARGEKLFF
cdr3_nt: TGCAGCGCTCGGGGGGAAAAACTGTTTTTT

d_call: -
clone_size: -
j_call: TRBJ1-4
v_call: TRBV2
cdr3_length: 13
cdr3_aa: CASSGEANEKLFF
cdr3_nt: TGTGCCAGCAGTGGGGAGGCAAATGAAAAACTGTTTTTT

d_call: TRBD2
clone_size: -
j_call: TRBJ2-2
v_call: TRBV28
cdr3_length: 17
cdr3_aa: CASRKPTSGRAPGELFF
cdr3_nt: TGTGCCAGCAGAAAACCTACTAGCGGGAGGGCCCCCGGGGAGCTGTTTTTT

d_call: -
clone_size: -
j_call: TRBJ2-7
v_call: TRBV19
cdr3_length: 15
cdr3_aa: CASSIPGSTTYEQYF
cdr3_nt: TGTGCCAGTAGTATCCCCGGTTCTACCACCTACGAGCAGTACTTC

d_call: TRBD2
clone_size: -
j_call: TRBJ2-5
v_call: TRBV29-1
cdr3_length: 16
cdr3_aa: CSVEKGLGGLQETQYF
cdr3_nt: TGCAGCGTTGAAAAGGGATTGGGAGGGCTACAAGAGACCCAGTACTTC

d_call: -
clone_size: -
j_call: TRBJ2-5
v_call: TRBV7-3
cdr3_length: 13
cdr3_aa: CASSPGTRETQYF
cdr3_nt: TGTGCCAGCAGCCCTGGGACAAGAGAGACCCAGTACTTC